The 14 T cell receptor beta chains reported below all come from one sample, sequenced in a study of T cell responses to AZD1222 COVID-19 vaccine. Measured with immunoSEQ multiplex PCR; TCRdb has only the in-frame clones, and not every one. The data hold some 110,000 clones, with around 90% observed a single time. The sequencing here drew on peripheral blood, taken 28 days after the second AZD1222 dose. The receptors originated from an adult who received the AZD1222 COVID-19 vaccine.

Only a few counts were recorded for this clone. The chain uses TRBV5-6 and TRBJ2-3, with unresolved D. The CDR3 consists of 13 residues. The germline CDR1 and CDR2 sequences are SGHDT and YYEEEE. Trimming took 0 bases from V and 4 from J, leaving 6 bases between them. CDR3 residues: CASSLGLADTQYF. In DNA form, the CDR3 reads TGTGCCAGCAGCTTGGGTCTGGCAGATACGCAGTATTTT.

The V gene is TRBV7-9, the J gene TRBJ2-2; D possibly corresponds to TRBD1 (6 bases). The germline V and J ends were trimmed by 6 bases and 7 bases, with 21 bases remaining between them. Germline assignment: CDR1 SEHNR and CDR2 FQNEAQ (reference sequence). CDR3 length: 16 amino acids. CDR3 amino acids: CASRSTADSPIGELFF. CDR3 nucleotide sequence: TGTGCCAGCAGATCTACCGCGGACAGTCCAATCGGGGAGCTGTTTTTT. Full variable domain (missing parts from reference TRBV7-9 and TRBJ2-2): DTGVSQNPRHKITKRGQNVTFRCDPISEHNRLYWYRQTLGQGPEFLTYFQNEAQLEKSRLLSDRFSAERPKGSFSTLEIQRTEQGDSAMYLCASRSTADSPIGELFFGEGSRLTVL.

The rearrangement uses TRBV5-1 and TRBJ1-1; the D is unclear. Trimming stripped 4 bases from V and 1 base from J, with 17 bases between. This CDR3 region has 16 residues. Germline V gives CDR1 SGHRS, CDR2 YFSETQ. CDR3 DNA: TGCGCCAGCAGCCTGGTAGGCAACTTGGCGAACACTGAAGCTTTCTTT. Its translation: CASSLVGNLANTEAFF.

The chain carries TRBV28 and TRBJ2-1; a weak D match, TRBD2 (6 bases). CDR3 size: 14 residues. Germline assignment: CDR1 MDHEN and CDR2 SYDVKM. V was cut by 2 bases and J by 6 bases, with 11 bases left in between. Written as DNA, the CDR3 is TGTGCCAGCAGTTTACGACTAGTCGGCAATGAGCAGTTCTTC. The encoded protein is CASSLRLVGNEQFF.

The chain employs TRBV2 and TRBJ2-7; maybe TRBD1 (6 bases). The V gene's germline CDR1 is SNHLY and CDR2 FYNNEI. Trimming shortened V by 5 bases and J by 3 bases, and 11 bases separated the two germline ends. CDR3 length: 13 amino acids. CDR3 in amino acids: CASSTGTRYEQYF. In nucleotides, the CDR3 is TGTGCCAGCAGTACCGGGACACGCTACGAGCAGTACTTC.

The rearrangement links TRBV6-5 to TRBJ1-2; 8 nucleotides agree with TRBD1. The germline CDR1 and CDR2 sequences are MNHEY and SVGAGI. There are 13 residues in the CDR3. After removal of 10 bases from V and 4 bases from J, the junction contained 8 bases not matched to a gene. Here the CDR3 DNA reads TGTGCCACCTTGGGACAGGAGTTCTATGGCTACACCTTC. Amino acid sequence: CATLGQEFYGYTF.

The CDR3 coding sequence is TGTGCCAGCACTCTACAGGGGTTCTCCTACGAGCAGTACTTC. Amino acids: CASTLQGFSYEQYF. The gene calls are TRBV6-1 and TRBJ2-7, with TRBD1 matching 7 bases. The length of the CDR3 is 14 residues. Looked up from germline, CDR1 is MNHNS and CDR2 is SASEGT. The V and J ends lost 7 bases and 0 bases, in that order; junction bases with no gene match: 6.

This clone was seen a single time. The CDR3 spells CASSPRWDHLTDTQYF. The DNA of the CDR3 is TGTGCCAGCAGTCCTCGATGGGACCATCTAACAGATACGCAGTATTTT. The chain recombines TRBV28 with TRBJ2-3, with D perhaps being TRBD1 or TRBD2 (5 bases each). The V end lost 5 bases, the J end lost 3 bases, and 18 bases lay between the germline ends. Germline values: CDR1 MDHEN, CDR2 SYDVKM. The CDR3 runs to 16 residues.

CDR3 nucleotides: TGTGCCAGCAGCTACCCGCGGGCTGAAGCTTTCTTT. Amino acid sequence: CASSYPRAEAFF. The chain has TRBV7-2 and TRBJ1-1; no definite D call. This CDR3 spans 12 amino acids. Trimming cost V 4 bases and J 6 bases, with 9 bases left between them. CDR1 and CDR2 (germline): SGHTA, FQGNSA.

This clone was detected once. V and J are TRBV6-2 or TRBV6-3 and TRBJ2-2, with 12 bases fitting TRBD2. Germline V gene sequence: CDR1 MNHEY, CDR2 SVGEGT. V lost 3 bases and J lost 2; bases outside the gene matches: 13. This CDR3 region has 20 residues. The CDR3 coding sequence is TGTGCCAGCAGTTATTACTGGGCCGGGACTAGCGGGCTCAACACCGGGGAGCTGTTTTTT. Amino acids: CASSYYWAGTSGLNTGELFF.

CDR3 protein: CASSEDGNQPQHF. The CDR3 bases are TGTGCCAGCAGCGAGGACGGAAATCAGCCCCAGCATTTT. J is TRBJ1-5 and V is TRBV7-3, with D unresolved. Germline lookup yields CDR1 SGHTA and CDR2 FQGTGA. V was clipped by 5 bases and J by 4 bases, with 9 bases between them. The CDR3 is 13 amino acids.

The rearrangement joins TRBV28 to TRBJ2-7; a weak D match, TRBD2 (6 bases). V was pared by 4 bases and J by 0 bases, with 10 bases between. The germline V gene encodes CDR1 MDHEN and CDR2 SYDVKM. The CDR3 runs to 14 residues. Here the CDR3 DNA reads TGTGCCAGCAGTTCGGGACTCAGCTCCTACGAGCAGTACTTC. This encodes CASSSGLSSYEQYF.

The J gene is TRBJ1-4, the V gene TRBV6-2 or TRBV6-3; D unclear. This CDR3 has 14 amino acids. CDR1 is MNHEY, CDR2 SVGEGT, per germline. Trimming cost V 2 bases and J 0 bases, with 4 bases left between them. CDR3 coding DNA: TGTGCCAGCAGTTACCGGTCAACTAATGAAAAACTGTTTTTT. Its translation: CASSYRSTNEKLFF.

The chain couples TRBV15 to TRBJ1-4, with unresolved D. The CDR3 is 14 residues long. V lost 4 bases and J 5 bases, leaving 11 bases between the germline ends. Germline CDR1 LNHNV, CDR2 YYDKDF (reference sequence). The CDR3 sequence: CATSIQTTNEKLFF. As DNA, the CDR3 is TGTGCCACCAGCATACAGACCACGAATGAAAAACTGTTTTTT. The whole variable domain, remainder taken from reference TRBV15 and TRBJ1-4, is DAMVIQNPRYQVTQFGKPVTLSCSQTLNHNVMYWYQQKSSQAPKLLFHYYDKDFNNEADTPDNFQSRRPNTSFCFLDIRSPGLGDTAMYLCATSIQTTNEKLFFGSGTQLSVL.